What follows is one T cell receptor beta chain and its context. Antigen: not known. This specimen belongs to a study of a mutant IDH1 vaccine in newly diagnosed glioma. Study-wide background: Vaccine dosing followed radiotherapy by 4-6 weeks, or accompanied temozolomide cycles.

As for time point: week 35, safety follow-up. Vaccinated patients received 300 ug of mutant IDH1 20-mer peptide per dose, with topical imiquimod. Each donor presented with a new WHO grade 3 or 4 astrocytoma that tested IDH1-mutant and showed ATRX loss. Per the germline V gene, CDR1 is SEHNR and CDR2 is FQNEAQ (reference sequence). V was cut by 2 bases and J by 0 bases, with 8 bases left in between. The CDR3 is 15 residues long. Data came from immunoSEQ multiplex PCR; TCRdb stores just in-frame clones and leaves some out. The profile shows 45,000 to 60,000 clones, 88% of them singletons. The gene calls are TRBV7-9 and TRBJ2-1; the D is unclear. Sequenced material: PBMCs, taken from a glioma patient whose treatment included an IDH1 peptide vaccine. The TCR sequence derives from a woman aged 40 to 55 with glioma. In DNA, the CDR3 is TGTGCCAGCAGCTTAAAGGGATCCTCCTACAATGAGCAGTTCTTC. Protein product: CASSLKGSSYNEQFF.